The next 24 T cell receptor beta chains were all read from a single sample in a study of T cells in localized non-small cell lung cancer. Method: immunoSEQ multiplex PCR; TCRdb's copy keeps in-frame clones and lacks some. In the table there are about 33,000 clones, 91% of which are singletons. The sample consisted of PBMCs, taken before any cancer treatment. All receptors come from a man between 35 and 75 years old with stage II lung adenocarcinoma.

The chain combines TRBV11-3 with TRBJ1-2; a possible D gene is TRBD1 (5 bases). Trimming shortened V by 4 bases and J by 4 bases, and 10 bases separated the two germline ends. The CDR3 length is 13 residues. The germline V gene encodes CDR1 SGHNT and CDR2 YENEEA. The chain's CDR3 is CASSSGTFYGYTF. Written as DNA, the CDR3 is TGTGCCAGCAGCTCCGGGACCTTCTATGGCTACACCTTC.

CDR3 sequence: CAISAGEEKLFF. The CDR3 DNA is TGTGCCATCAGCGCCGGTGAGGAAAAACTGTTTTTT. The rearrangement joins TRBV10-3 to TRBJ1-4, with D uncertain. CDR1 and CDR2 from the germline V gene are ENHRY and SYGVKD. Trimming left V 6 bases short and J 8 bases short, with 10 bases between. This CDR3 comprises 12 residues.

This CDR3 reads CASSPVKSGRAGEQFF. For the CDR3, the DNA is TGTGCCAGCTCACCGGTTAAAAGCGGGAGGGCCGGTGAGCAGTTCTTC. The chain links TRBV18 to TRBJ2-1; 10 bases align to TRBD2. V lost 3 bases to trimming and J lost 9 bases; unmatched junction nucleotides: 11. The germline CDR1 and CDR2 sequences are KGHSH and LQKENI. CDR3 length: 16 amino acids.

The V call is TRBV4-1, the J call TRBJ2-4; D not certain. Per germline, CDR1 MGHRA and CDR2 YSYEKL. Trimming shortened V by 4 bases and J by 6 bases, and 7 bases separated the two germline ends. The CDR3 loop spans 12 amino acids. The CDR3 region is CASSLGPNIQYF. The CDR3 DNA reads TGCGCCAGCAGCCTCGGACCAAACATTCAGTACTTC.

The chain links TRBV7-2 to TRBJ2-1, with 10 bases identical to TRBD2. The CDR3 spans 15 residues. Trimming took 1 base from V and 9 from J; bases not matched to a gene: 6. CDR1 is SGHTA and CDR2 is FQGNSA in the germline V gene. In DNA form, the CDR3 reads TGTGCCAGCAGCTTAGGGCCTAGCGGGAGCAGTGAGCAGTTCTTC. This gives the protein CASSLGPSGSSEQFF.

The chain employs TRBV2 and TRBJ2-1, with D possibly TRBD2 on 5 matching bases. Trimming removed 5 bases at V and 7 bases at J, with 9 bases between. The CDR3 is 12 amino acids. Germline V gives CDR1 SNHLY, CDR2 FYNNEI. Here the CDR3 reads CASSFSGNEQFF. The CDR3 nucleotides read TGTGCCAGCAGTTTCTCGGGGAATGAGCAGTTCTTC.

The rearrangement joins TRBV7-8 to TRBJ2-3; no clear D. Germline V gene data show CDR1 as SGHVS and CDR2 as FQNEAQ. V was shortened by 1 base and J by 6 bases, with 11 bases between the two germline ends. The CDR3 contains 14 residues. The CDR3 DNA is TGTGCCAGCAGCTTAGTGGATGTACGTGATACGCAGTATTTT. As protein: CASSLVDVRDTQYF.

The V gene is TRBV19, the J gene TRBJ1-3; D remains unclear. V dropped 9 bases and J dropped 0 bases, with 15 bases sitting between them. Germline CDR1 reads LNHDA; CDR2 reads SQIVND (reference sequence). The CDR3 has 15 residues. The CDR3 DNA is TGTGCCAGCCACCTGTGGTCCGGCTCTGGAAACACCATATATTTT. It translates to CASHLWSGSGNTIYF.

The chain carries TRBV20-1 and TRBJ2-7; D is unclear. V shed 4 bases and J shed 12 bases, with 7 bases lying between them. In germline, CDR1 is DFQATT, CDR2 SNEGSKA (reference sequence). The CDR3 is made up of 8 amino acids. CDR3 sequence (DNA): TGCAGTGCTACCGACCCGTACTTC. Its translation: CSATDPYF.

The genes are TRBV19 and TRBJ1-2; D is possibly TRBD1 (5 bases). CDR1 is LNHDA, CDR2 SQIVND, per germline (reference sequence). Trimming removed 5 bases at V and 3 bases at J, with 16 bases between. The CDR3 length is 15 residues. CDR3 loop: CASSPGTSGDYGYTF. CDR3 sequence (DNA): TGTGCCAGTAGTCCTGGGACCTCCGGGGACTATGGCTACACCTTC.

The J gene is TRBJ2-2, the V gene TRBV10-2; TRBD1 aligns across 8 bases. This CDR3 is built from 15 residues. From germline, CDR1 is WSHSY and CDR2 SAAADI. The V and J ends lost 3 bases and 7 bases, in that order; junction bases with no gene match: 7. CDR3 nucleotides: TGCGCCAGCAGTGAAGGTCAGGGGGCCATCGGGGAGCTGTTTTTT. This encodes CASSEGQGAIGELFF.

This chain links TRBV6-1 with TRBJ1-4; 8 bases are shared with TRBD1. CDR3 length equals 14 residues. Germline lookup yields CDR1 MNHNS and CDR2 SASEGT. The ends lost 3 bases at V and 10 bases at J; junction bases unmatched: 7. CDR3 nucleotide sequence: TGTGCCAGCAGTGATATTCCACAGGGGGGAAAACTGTTTTTT. Protein product: CASSDIPQGGKLFF.

This chain joins TRBV27 and TRBJ1-5; tentative D call: TRBD1 (6 bases). Germline loops: CDR1 MNHEY, CDR2 SMNVEV (reference sequence). CDR3 length equals 15 residues. Trimming stripped 8 bases from V and 6 bases from J, with 20 bases between. CDR3 in DNA: TGTGCCAGCTCCCAGACGGGGGCGCCGGTTCAGCCCCAGCATTTT. Protein: CASSQTGAPVQPQHF.

This clone came up a few times. The gene calls are TRBV6-5 and TRBJ1-3; TRBD1 matches 8 bases. The V gene's germline CDR1 is MNHEY and CDR2 SVGAGI. V lost 7 bases and J lost 0; bases outside the gene matches: 5. The CDR3 loop spans 15 amino acids. Here the CDR3 reads CASTSGQVSGNTIYF. The CDR3 region has the DNA TGTGCCAGCACCTCGGGACAGGTCTCTGGAAACACCATATATTTT.

In nucleotides, the CDR3 is TGTGCCAGTAGTATAGAACTAGCGGTTTCCTACAATGAGCAGTTCTTC. Translation: CASSIELAVSYNEQFF. The rearrangement joins TRBV19 to TRBJ2-1; 8 bases match TRBD2. This CDR3 is built from 16 residues. V was pared by 0 bases and J by 1 base, with 2 bases of the junction left unmatched. Germline CDR1 is LNHDA and CDR2 is SQIVND (reference sequence).

J is TRBJ2-5 and V is TRBV19; D not certain. The germline V and J ends were trimmed by 7 bases and 4 bases, with 16 bases remaining between them. Germline values: CDR1 LNHDA, CDR2 SQIVND (reference sequence). The CDR3 has 14 amino acids. The CDR3 nucleotides read TGTGCCAGTAAACCCTTATTAGATGGAGAGACCCAGTACTTC. Protein product: CASKPLLDGETQYF.

V gene TRBV9 combines with J gene TRBJ2-5, with D perhaps matching TRBD2 (6 bases). V gave up 3 bases and J gave up 4 bases, with 16 bases separating them. The CDR3 length is 15 residues. From germline, CDR1 is SGDLS and CDR2 YYNGEE. The chain's CDR3 is CASSATGSTRETQYF. CDR3 nucleotide sequence: TGTGCCAGCAGCGCCACCGGGAGTACCCGAGAGACCCAGTACTTC.

This chain links TRBV4-3 with TRBJ2-3; D gene ambiguous. The germline V gene encodes CDR1 LGHNA and CDR2 YSLEER. This CDR3 is built from 15 residues. V was clipped by 1 base and J by 4 bases, with 12 bases between them. CDR3: CASSQVVGYADTQYF. Here the CDR3 DNA reads TGCGCCAGCAGCCAAGTCGTAGGATACGCAGATACGCAGTATTTT.

J is TRBJ1-2 and V is TRBV4-1; D might be TRBD1 (6 bases). CDR3 length: 15 residues. CDR1 and CDR2 (germline): MGHRA, YSYEKL. V lost 1 base and J 5 bases, leaving 14 bases between the germline ends. CDR3 DNA sequence: TGCGCCAGCAGCCAAGGGTATGCAGGGGAATATGGCTACACCTTC. Translated: CASSQGYAGEYGYTF.

The chain links TRBV28 to TRBJ2-7, with 9 bases matching TRBD2. The germline V gene has CDR1 MDHEN and CDR2 SYDVKM. V shed 6 bases, J shed 0 bases, and the junction held 3 bases outside the gene matches. This CDR3 is built from 14 residues. The CDR3 DNA sequence: TGTGCCAGCAGCCTAGCGGGACCCTCCTACGAGCAGTACTTC. Its protein product is CASSLAGPSYEQYF.

The chain couples TRBV5-1 to TRBJ2-2; perhaps D is TRBD1 or TRBD2 (5 bases each). CDR3 size: 15 residues. With 7 bases removed from V and 5 bases from J, the gap between germline ends came to 18 bases. Germline values: CDR1 SGHRS, CDR2 YFSETQ. CDR3 protein: CASRRDAGGTGELFF. The CDR3 nucleotides are TGCGCCAGCCGCCGGGACGCCGGTGGGACCGGGGAGCTGTTTTTT.

The chain employs TRBV6-6 and TRBJ1-5; no reliable D call. The V end lost 0 bases, the J end lost 5 bases, and 8 bases lay between the germline ends. Germline V CDR1 and CDR2: MNHNY, SVGAGI (reference sequence). This CDR3 region has 14 residues. This chain's CDR3 is CASSYSTPDQPQHF. In nucleotides, the CDR3 is TGTGCCAGCAGTTACTCTACACCCGATCAGCCCCAGCATTTT.

This clone was observed once. The V and J genes are TRBV30 and TRBJ1-1; D perhaps matches TRBD1 (6 bases). CDR3 length: 13 residues. Per the germline V gene, CDR1 is GTSNPN and CDR2 is SVGIG (reference sequence). Between the trimmed V and J ends, which lost 0 bases and 3 bases, there was a span of 8 bases. CDR3 nucleotides: TGTGCCTGGAGTGTAGCAGGGGACACTGAAGCTTTCTTT. The encoded protein is CAWSVAGDTEAFF.

The chain joins TRBV29-1 to TRBJ2-1; D is perhaps TRBD1 (5 bases). This CDR3 is built from 11 residues. Trimming took off 5 bases at V and 9 bases at J, with 11 bases between the two ends. Germline V gives CDR1 SQVTM, CDR2 ANQGSEA. CDR3 DNA sequence: TGCAGCGTTCCAGGGTACGGTGAGCAGTTCTTC. Residues: CSVPGYGEQFF.